Detailed here is one T cell receptor beta chain. What it binds is unknown. Use of 60 Vbeta and 13 Jbeta primers characterized the PCR. Here immunoSEQ multiplex PCR was the method, and the copy in TCRdb shows in-frame clones only, minus some. In the table there are around 180,000 clones, approximately 88% of which are singletons. This sample stems from a study of cytomegalovirus exposure and HLA in healthy donors. General observations from the study: TCR beta sequences reportedly predicted most subjects' HLA-A and HLA-B alleles accurately.

J lost 8 bases, V lost 1 base, and 9 bases had no gene match. Germline assignment: CDR1 MGHRA and CDR2 YSYEKL. This CDR3 region has 17 residues. The clonotype was recovered from a boy aged 5-17 years in good health and CMV-seronegative. The sequencing sample was made of PBMCs. The rearrangement uses TRBV4-1 and TRBJ2-1; TRBD2 aligns across 12 bases. CDR3 DNA sequence: TGCGCCAGCAGCCAAGGGCTAGCGGGAGGGGCAGGCCATGAGCAGTTCTTC. Its translation is CASSQGLAGGAGHEQFF.